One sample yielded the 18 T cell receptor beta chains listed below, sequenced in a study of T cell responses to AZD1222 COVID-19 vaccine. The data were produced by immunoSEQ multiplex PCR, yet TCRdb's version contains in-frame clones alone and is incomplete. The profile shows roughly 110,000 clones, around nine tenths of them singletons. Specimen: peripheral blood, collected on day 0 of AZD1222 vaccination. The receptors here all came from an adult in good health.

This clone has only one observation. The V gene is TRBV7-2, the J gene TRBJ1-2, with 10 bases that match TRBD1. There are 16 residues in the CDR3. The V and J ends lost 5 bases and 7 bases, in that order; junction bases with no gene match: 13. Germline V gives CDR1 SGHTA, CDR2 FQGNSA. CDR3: CASSTTGTGVGSGYTF. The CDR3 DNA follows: TGTGCCAGCAGCACCACCGGGACAGGGGTAGGGAGTGGCTACACCTTC. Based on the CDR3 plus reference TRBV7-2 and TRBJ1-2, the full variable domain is GAGVSQSPSNKVTEKGKDVELRCDPISGHTALYWYRQSLGQGLEFLIYFQGNSAPDKSGLPSDRFSAERTGGSVSTLTIQRTQQEDSAVYLCASSTTGTGVGSGYTFGSGTRLTVV.

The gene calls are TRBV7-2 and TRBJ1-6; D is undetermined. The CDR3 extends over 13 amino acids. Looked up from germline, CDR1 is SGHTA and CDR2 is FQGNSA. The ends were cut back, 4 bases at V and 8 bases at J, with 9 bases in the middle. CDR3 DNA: TGTGCCAGCAGCTCCCCGGCCTATTCACCCCTCCACTTT. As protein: CASSSPAYSPLHF. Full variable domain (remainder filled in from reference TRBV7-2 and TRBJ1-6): GAGVSQSPSNKVTEKGKDVELRCDPISGHTALYWYRQSLGQGLEFLIYFQGNSAPDKSGLPSDRFSAERTGGSVSTLTIQRTQQEDSAVYLCASSSPAYSPLHFGNGTRLTVT.

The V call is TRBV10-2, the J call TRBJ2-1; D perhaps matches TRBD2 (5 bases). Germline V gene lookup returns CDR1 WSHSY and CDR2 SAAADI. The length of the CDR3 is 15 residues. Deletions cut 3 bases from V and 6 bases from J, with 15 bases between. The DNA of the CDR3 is TGCGCCAGCAGTGACTCCGGGAAAACGGGCAATGAGCAGTTCTTC. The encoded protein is CASSDSGKTGNEQFF.

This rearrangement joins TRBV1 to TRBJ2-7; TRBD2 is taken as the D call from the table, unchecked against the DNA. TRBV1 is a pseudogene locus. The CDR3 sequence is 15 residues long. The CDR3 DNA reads TGCACCAGCAGCCAGGATAAGCGGCATCCCTACGAGCAGTACTTC. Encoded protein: CTSSQDKRHPYEQYF.

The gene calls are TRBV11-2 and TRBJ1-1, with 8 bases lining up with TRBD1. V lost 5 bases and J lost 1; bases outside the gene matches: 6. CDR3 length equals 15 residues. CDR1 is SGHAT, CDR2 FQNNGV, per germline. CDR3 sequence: CASSPPGTGNTEAFF. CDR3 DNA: TGTGCCAGCAGCCCACCCGGGACAGGGAACACTGAAGCTTTCTTT.

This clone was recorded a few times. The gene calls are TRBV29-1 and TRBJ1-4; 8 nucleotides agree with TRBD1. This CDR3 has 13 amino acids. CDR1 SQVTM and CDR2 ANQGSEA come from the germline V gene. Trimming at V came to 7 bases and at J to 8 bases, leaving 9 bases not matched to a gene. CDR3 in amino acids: CSEGQGSTEKLFF. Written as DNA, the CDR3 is TGCAGCGAAGGACAGGGCTCTACGGAAAAACTGTTTTTT.

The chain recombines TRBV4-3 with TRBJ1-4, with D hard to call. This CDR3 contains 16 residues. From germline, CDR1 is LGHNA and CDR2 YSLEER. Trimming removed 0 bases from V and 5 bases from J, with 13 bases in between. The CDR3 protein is CASSQEITKNNEKLFF. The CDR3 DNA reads TGCGCCAGCAGCCAAGAAATCACCAAGAACAATGAAAAACTGTTTTTT.

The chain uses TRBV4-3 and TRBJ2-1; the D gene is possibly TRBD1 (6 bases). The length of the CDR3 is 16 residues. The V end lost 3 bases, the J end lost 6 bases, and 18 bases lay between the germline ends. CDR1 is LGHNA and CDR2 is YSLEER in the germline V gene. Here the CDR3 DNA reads TGCGCCAGCAGCCAGGACCCACCGGGACAAAGCAATGAGCAGTTCTTC. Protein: CASSQDPPGQSNEQFF.

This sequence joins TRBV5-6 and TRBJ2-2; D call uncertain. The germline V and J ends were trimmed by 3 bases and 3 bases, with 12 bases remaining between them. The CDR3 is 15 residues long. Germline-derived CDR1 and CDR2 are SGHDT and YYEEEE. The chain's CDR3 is CASSSDGRDTGELFF. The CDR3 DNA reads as TGTGCCAGCAGCTCTGATGGACGGGACACCGGGGAGCTGTTTTTT. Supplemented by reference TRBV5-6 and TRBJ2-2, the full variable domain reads DAGVTQSPTHLIKTRGQQVTLRCSPKSGHDTVSWYQQALGQGPQFIFQYYEEEERQRGNFPDRFSGHQFPNYSSELNVNALLLGDSALYLCASSSDGRDTGELFFGEGSRLTVL.

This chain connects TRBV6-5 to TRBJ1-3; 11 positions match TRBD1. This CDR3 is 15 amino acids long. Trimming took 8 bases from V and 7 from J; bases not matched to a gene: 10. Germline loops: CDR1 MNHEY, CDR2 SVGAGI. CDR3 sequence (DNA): TGTGCCAGCCACCCATCGGACAGGGGGCGTAACACCATATATTTT. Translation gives CASHPSDRGRNTIYF.

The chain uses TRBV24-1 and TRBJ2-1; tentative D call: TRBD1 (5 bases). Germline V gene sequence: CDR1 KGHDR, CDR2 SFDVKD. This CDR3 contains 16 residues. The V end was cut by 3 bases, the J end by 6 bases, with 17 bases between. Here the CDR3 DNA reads TGTGCCACCAGTGATCTGACGGGCAGGGTTGGCAATGAGCAGTTCTTC. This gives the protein CATSDLTGRVGNEQFF.

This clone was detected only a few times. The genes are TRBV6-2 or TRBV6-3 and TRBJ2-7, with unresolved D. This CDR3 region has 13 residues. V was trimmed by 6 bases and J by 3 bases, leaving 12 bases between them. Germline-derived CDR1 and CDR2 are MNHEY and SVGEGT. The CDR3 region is CASSPDVSYEQYF. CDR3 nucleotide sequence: TGTGCCAGCAGCCCTGATGTAAGCTACGAGCAGTACTTC.

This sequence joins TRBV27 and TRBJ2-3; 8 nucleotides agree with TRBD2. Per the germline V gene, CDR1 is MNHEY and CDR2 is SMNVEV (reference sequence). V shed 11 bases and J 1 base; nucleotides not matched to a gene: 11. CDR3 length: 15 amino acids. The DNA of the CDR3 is TGTGCCGAGAAAGATTCGCGGGGGGGCACAGATACGCAGTATTTT. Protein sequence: CAEKDSRGGTDTQYF.

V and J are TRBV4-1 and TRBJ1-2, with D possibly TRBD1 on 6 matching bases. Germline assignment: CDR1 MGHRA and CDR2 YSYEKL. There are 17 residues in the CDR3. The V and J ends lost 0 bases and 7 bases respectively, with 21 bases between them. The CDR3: CASSQDSGHSRTAGYTF. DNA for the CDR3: TGCGCCAGCAGCCAAGATTCGGGACACTCTCGCACAGCTGGCTACACCTTC.

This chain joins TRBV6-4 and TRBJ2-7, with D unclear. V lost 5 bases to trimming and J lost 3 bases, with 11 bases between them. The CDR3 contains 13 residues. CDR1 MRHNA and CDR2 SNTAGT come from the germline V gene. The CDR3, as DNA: TGTGCCAGCAGTATCGACGCGAGCTACGAGCAGTACTTC. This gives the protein CASSIDASYEQYF.

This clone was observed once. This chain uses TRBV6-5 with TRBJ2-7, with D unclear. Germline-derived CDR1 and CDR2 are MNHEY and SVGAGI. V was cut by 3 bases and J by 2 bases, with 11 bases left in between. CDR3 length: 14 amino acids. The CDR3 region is CASSYSATAYEQYF. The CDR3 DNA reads TGTGCCAGCAGTTATAGTGCCACCGCCTACGAGCAGTACTTC.

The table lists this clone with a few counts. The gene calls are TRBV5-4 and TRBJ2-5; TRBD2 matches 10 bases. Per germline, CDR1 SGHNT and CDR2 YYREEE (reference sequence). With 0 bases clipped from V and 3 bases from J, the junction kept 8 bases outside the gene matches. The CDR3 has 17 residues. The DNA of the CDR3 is TGTGCCAGCAGCTTGGATCCTAGCGGGGGCCTTAAAGAGACCCAGTACTTC. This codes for CASSLDPSGGLKETQYF.

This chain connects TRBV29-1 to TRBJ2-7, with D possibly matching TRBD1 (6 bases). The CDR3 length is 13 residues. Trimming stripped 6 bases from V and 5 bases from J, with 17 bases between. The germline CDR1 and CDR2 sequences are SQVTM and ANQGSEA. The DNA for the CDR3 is TGCAGCGTAGACACACAGGGTACGGACGAGCAGTACTTC. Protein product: CSVDTQGTDEQYF.